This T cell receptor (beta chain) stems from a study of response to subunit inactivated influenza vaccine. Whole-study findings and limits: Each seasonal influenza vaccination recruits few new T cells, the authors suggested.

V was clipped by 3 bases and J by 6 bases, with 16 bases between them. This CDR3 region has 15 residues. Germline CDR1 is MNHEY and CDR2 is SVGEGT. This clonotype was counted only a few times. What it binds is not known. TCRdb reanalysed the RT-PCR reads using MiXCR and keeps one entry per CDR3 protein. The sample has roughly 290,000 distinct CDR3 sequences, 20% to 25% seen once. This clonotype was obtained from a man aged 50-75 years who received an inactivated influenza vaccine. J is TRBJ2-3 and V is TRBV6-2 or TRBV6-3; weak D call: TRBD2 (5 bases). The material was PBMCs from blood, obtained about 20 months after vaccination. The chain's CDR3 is CASSYSARASDTQYF. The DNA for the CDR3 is TGTGCCAGCAGTTATTCGGCGAGGGCCTCCGATACGCAGTATTTT.